Below, 22 T cell receptor beta chains from the same sample are listed, as sequenced in a study of blood T cells in healthy people across ages (dated by TCRdb to 2015 to 2017). The library was built by means of 5' RACE. A second about 7 to 12 cycle PCR used a sample-barcoded 5' primer and a J-beta primer mix. Using fastp trimming at Q25 and MiXCR clonotype assembly, TCRdb reanalyzed the public sequencing data and kept in-frame beta chains. Every entry covers one CDR3 protein and lists the most common genes and DNA from its rows. The sample table records around 1,800,000 distinct CDR3 sequences; approximately 39% of these occur just once. The ten largest clones represent about 23% of the sample. Sequencing was carried out using blood. The receptors come from a human donor in good health.

This clonotype came up a few times. The chain carries TRBV15 and TRBJ1-1; D is possibly TRBD1 (6 bases). Germline assignment: CDR1 LNHNV and CDR2 YYDKDF (reference sequence). The V gene lost 0 bases and the J gene lost 0 bases, with 14 bases spanning the gap. The CDR3 is made up of 17 amino acids. The CDR3 DNA sequence: TGTGCCACCAGCAGAGATTGGTCGGCAGGGGTGAACACTGAAGCTTTCTTT. Translated, it gives CATSRDWSAGVNTEAFF.

This clonotype was counted between two and nine times. This chain connects TRBV7-6 to TRBJ1-2, with 7 positions matching TRBD1. Germline trimming cut 3 bases from V and 0 bases from J; bases unmatched to any gene: 7. The germline V gene encodes CDR1 SGHVS and CDR2 FNYEAQ. The length of the CDR3 is 16 residues. CDR3 in amino acids: CASSFGAGGSNYGYTF. As DNA, the CDR3 is TGTGCCAGCAGCTTCGGTGCAGGGGGGTCTAACTATGGCTACACCTTC.

Turning to this clonotype: The junction departs from germline at one end; a sequencing error may be responsible. The chain is built from TRBV29-1 and TRBJ2-3, with TRBD2 matching 10 bases. The CDR3 extends over 15 amino acids. Germline values: CDR1 SQVTM, CDR2 ANQGSEA. This CDR3 is CSADQLAGMPDRQYF. The CDR3 bases are TGCAGCGCCGACCAACTAGCGGGGATGCCAGATAGGCAGTATTTT.

This clonotype was detected only a few times. The gene calls are TRBV5-1 and TRBJ2-1; 12 bases map to TRBD2. The CDR3 length is 17 residues. The ends lost 2 bases at V and 0 bases at J; junction bases unmatched: 3. Germline loops: CDR1 SGHRS, CDR2 YFSETQ. The CDR3 region is CASSLILAGGSYNEQFF. CDR3 sequence (DNA): TGCGCCAGCAGCTTAATACTAGCGGGGGGCTCCTACAATGAGCAGTTCTTC.

This chain connects TRBV12-3 or TRBV12-4 to TRBJ2-5; 9 bases agree with TRBD2. J lost 5 bases, V lost 7 bases, and 11 bases had no gene match. The CDR3 extends over 15 amino acids. The DNA for the CDR3 is TGTGCCAGCATTGGCGGCGGGGGGGCCTGGGAGACCCAGTACTTC. As protein: CASIGGGGAWETQYF.

The V gene is TRBV7-2, the J gene TRBJ1-6; 8 bases are shared with TRBD1. The CDR3 has 17 amino acids. With V trimmed by 1 base and J by 8 bases, 10 bases remained unmatched. Germline V lookup: CDR1 SGHTA, CDR2 FQGNSA. The DNA of the CDR3 is TGTGCCAGCAGCTTAGAGTATCGGACAGGGCATGATTCACCCCTCCACTTT. It specifies CASSLEYRTGHDSPLHF. The full variable domain, in which reference TRBV7-2 and TRBJ1-6 provide the parts outside the CDR3, is GAGVSQSPSNKVTEKGKDVELRCDPISGHTALYWYRQSLGQGLEFLIYFQGNSAPDKSGLPSDRFSAERTGGSVSTLTIQRTQQEDSAVYLCASSLEYRTGHDSPLHFGNGTRLTVT.

V gene TRBV5-1 combines with J gene TRBJ2-3; D is unclear. Germline V gene sequence: CDR1 SGHRS, CDR2 YFSETQ. The CDR3 sequence is 16 residues long. Trimming removed 5 bases from V and 1 base from J, with 17 bases in between. CDR3 amino acids: CASSLLGGYRTDTQYF. CDR3 nucleotide sequence: TGCGCCAGCAGTCTCCTGGGTGGCTACCGCACAGATACGCAGTATTTT.

The chain combines TRBV6-5 with TRBJ1-2; 9 nucleotides line up with TRBD1. The CDR3 runs to 19 residues. V shed 2 bases and J 3 bases; nucleotides not matched to a gene: 16. Germline V gives CDR1 MNHEY, CDR2 SVGAGI. The CDR3 sequence: CASSYMTDVQGAKDYGYTF. In DNA form, the CDR3 reads TGTGCCAGCAGTTACATGACGGACGTACAGGGGGCGAAGGACTATGGCTACACCTTC.

The chain has TRBV4-3 and TRBJ1-4; D gene uncertain. With 0 bases removed from V and 3 bases from J, the gap between germline ends came to 8 bases. The CDR3 covers 15 residues. Germline CDR1 LGHNA, CDR2 YSLEER. CDR3 DNA sequence: TGCGCCAGCAGCCAAGAAGGCAGGCCTAATGAAAAACTGTTTTTT. Amino acids: CASSQEGRPNEKLFF.

In its sample, this clonotype was seen a few times. The gene calls are TRBV24-1 and TRBJ2-1; 13 positions agree with TRBD2. The CDR3 has 16 residues. The germline CDR1 and CDR2 sequences are KGHDR and SFDVKD. V shed 1 base and J 5 bases; nucleotides not matched to a gene: 1. Here the CDR3 reads CATSDFTSGGDNEQFF. The CDR3 DNA is TGTGCCACCAGTGATTTCACTAGCGGGGGGGACAATGAGCAGTTCTTC.

The rearrangement joins TRBV3-1 to TRBJ2-3; weak D call: TRBD1 (5 bases). CDR3 length: 16 amino acids. The V gene's germline CDR1 is LGHDT and CDR2 YNNKEL (reference sequence). With 0 bases removed from V and 2 bases from J, the gap between germline ends came to 12 bases. The CDR3 sequence is CASSQDAGIPTDTQYF. CDR3 in DNA: TGTGCCAGCAGCCAAGATGCAGGGATCCCCACAGATACGCAGTATTTT.

CDR3 protein: CASSFGGKTPDTQYF. Written as DNA, the CDR3 is TGCGCCAGCAGCTTCGGCGGGAAAACCCCAGATACGCAGTATTTT. The V gene is TRBV5-1, the J gene TRBJ2-3; maybe TRBD2 (6 bases). Germline lookup yields CDR1 SGHRS and CDR2 YFSETQ. The CDR3 runs 15 residues. V dropped 2 bases and J dropped 4 bases, with 14 bases sitting between them.

The chain links TRBV5-1 to TRBJ1-5; TRBD1 matches 10 bases. V lost 2 bases and J lost 6; bases outside the gene matches: 5. Germline-derived CDR1 and CDR2 are SGHRS and YFSETQ. This CDR3 is built from 15 residues. Written as DNA, the CDR3 is TGCGCCAGCAGCTTTACGGGACAGGGGTCTCAGCCCCAGCATTTT. Protein sequence: CASSFTGQGSQPQHF.

This clonotype was detected only a few times. V usage is TRBV5-1 and J usage is TRBJ2-3; 7 bases are shared with TRBD1. V shed 4 bases, J shed 4 bases, and the junction held 12 bases outside the gene matches. The CDR3 consists of 16 residues. Germline V gene sequence: CDR1 SGHRS, CDR2 YFSETQ. The CDR3 DNA reads TGCGCCAGCAGCGGAAGGGGACAGCCAACTCCAGATACGCAGTATTTT. Encoded protein: CASSGRGQPTPDTQYF.

A few counts support this clonotype. The J gene is TRBJ2-4, the V gene TRBV7-9, with D perhaps being TRBD1 or TRBD2 (6 bases each). The DNA end is more similar to TRBJ2-5, so the J call may be wrong. Germline V gene data show CDR1 as SEHNR and CDR2 as FQNEAQ (reference sequence). CDR3 length: 17 residues. CDR3 amino acids: CASWGAPGPEDEETQYF. DNA for the CDR3: TGTGCCAGCTGGGGGGCGCCAGGGCCCGAAGATGAAGAGACCCAGTACTTC.

The chain joins TRBV5-1 to TRBJ2-3; D is ambiguous. The CDR3 length is 14 residues. CDR1 is SGHRS and CDR2 is YFSETQ in the germline V gene. V was trimmed by 4 bases and J by 6 bases, leaving 15 bases between them. The CDR3 DNA sequence: TGCGCCAGCAGCCCAACCGTTCGCAGGGATACGCAGTATTTT. Translated, it gives CASSPTVRRDTQYF.

The gene calls are TRBV29-1 and TRBJ1-5, with D possibly TRBD1 on 6 matching bases. Germline lookup yields CDR1 SQVTM and CDR2 ANQGSEA. V gave up 8 bases and J gave up 7 bases, with 18 bases separating them. This CDR3 contains 13 residues. This CDR3 reads CSHVVGARQPQHF. CDR3 coding DNA: TGCAGCCACGTGGTGGGGGCCCGACAGCCCCAGCATTTT.

This rearrangement joins TRBV2 to TRBJ2-1; D is unclear. Between the trimmed V and J ends, which lost 7 bases and 7 bases, there was a span of 14 bases. The CDR3 contains 13 residues. Germline V gene sequence: CDR1 SNHLY, CDR2 FYNNEI. This CDR3 reads CASTVEWANEQFF. CDR3 sequence (DNA): TGTGCCAGCACGGTAGAGTGGGCGAATGAGCAGTTCTTC.

This chain joins TRBV7-2 and TRBJ2-3; D is unresolved. Deletions cut 1 base from V and 4 bases from J, with 6 bases between. This CDR3 is 13 amino acids long. Looked up from germline, CDR1 is SGHTA and CDR2 is FQGNSA. The CDR3 reads CASSLDWSDTQYF. DNA of the CDR3: TGTGCCAGCAGCTTAGACTGGTCAGATACGCAGTATTTT.

V gene TRBV12-3 or TRBV12-4 combines with J gene TRBJ2-7; 10 bases agree with TRBD2. The trim removed 3 bases at V and 3 bases at J, leaving 14 bases unmatched. The CDR3 totals 18 residues. The CDR3 loop is CASSLSPYSGRGNYEQYF. CDR3 coding DNA: TGTGCCAGCAGTTTGTCCCCCTACAGCGGGAGGGGTAACTACGAGCAGTACTTC.

J is TRBJ1-1 and V is TRBV29-1; D gene ambiguous. Trimming left V 0 bases short and J 4 bases short, with 12 bases between. The CDR3 runs to 14 residues. Germline CDR1 reads SQVTM; CDR2 reads ANQGSEA. The CDR3 DNA reads as TGCAGCGTTGAAGACAGGCGGGTTAGCACTGAAGCTTTCTTT. Its translation: CSVEDRRVSTEAFF. Full variable domain (rest looked up from reference TRBV29-1 and TRBJ1-1): SAVISQKPSRDICQRGTSLTIQCQVDSQVTMMFWYRQQPGQSLTLIATANQGSEATYESGFVIDKFPISRPNLTFSTLTVSNMSPEDSSIYLCSVEDRRVSTEAFFGQGTRLTVV.

This clonotype was counted a single time. The chain is built from TRBV7-3 and TRBJ2-3; 12 bases fit TRBD2. The CDR3 runs 16 residues. The J segment lost 9 bases and the V segment lost 5 bases, leaving 12 bases of the junction unmatched. Germline V gives CDR1 SGHTA, CDR2 FQGTGA. CDR3 sequence: CASSPALAGGMMTQYF. The CDR3 DNA reads TGTGCCAGCAGCCCCGCGCTAGCGGGGGGGATGATGACGCAGTATTTT.